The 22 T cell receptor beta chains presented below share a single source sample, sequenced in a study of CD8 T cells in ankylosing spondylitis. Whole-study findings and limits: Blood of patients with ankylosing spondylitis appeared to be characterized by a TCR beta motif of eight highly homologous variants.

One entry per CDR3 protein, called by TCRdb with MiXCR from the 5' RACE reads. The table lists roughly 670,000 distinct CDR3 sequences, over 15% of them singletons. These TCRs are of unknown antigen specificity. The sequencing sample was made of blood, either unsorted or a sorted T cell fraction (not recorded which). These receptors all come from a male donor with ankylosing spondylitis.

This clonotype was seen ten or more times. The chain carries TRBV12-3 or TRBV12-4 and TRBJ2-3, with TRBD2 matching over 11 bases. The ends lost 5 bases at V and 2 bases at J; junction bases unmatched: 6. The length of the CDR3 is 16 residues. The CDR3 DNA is TGTGCCAGCAGTACTAGCGGGAGAGTTAACACAGATACGCAGTATTTT. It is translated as CASSTSGRVNTDTQYF.

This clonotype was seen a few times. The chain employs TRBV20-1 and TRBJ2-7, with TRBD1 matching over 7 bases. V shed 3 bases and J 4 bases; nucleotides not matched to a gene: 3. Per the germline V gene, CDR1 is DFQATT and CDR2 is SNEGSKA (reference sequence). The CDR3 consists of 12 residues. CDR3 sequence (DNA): TGCAGTGCTAGGGGACAGCCTTACGAGCAGTACTTC. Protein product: CSARGQPYEQYF.

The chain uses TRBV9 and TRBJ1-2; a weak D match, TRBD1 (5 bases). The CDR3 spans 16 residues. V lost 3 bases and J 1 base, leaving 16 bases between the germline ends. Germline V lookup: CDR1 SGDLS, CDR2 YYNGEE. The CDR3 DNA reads TGTGCCAGCAGCGAACAGGTCGGAAGCCTTAACTATGGCTACACCTTC. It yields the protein CASSEQVGSLNYGYTF. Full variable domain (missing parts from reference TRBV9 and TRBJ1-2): DSGVTQTPKHLITATGQRVTLRCSPRSGDLSVYWYQQSLDQGLQFLIQYYNGEERAKGNILERFSAQQFPDLHSELNLSSLELGDSALYFCASSEQVGSLNYGYTFGSGTRLTVV.

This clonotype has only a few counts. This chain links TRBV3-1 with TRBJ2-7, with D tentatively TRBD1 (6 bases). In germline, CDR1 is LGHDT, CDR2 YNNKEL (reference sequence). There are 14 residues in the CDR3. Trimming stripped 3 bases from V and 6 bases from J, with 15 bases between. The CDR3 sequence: CASSQGWSGAEQYF. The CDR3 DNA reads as TGTGCCAGCAGCCAGGGGTGGTCAGGGGCCGAGCAGTACTTC.

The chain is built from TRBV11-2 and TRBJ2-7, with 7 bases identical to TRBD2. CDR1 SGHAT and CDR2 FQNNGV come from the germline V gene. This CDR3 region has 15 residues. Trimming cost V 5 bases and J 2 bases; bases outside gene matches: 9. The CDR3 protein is CASSLYLAAAYEQYF. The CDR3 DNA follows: TGTGCCAGCAGCCTGTACCTAGCGGCGGCCTACGAGCAGTACTTC.

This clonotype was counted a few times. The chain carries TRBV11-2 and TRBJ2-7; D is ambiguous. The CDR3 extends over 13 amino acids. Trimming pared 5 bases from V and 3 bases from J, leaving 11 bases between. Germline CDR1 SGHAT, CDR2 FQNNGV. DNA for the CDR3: TGTGCCAGCAGCCCCGGTTGGGGCTACGAGCAGTACTTC. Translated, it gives CASSPGWGYEQYF.

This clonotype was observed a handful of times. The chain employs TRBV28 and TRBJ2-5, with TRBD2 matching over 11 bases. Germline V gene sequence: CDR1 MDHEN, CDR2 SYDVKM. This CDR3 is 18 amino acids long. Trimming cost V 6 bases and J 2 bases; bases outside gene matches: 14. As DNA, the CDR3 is TGTGCCAGCAGCCCTACCTTGGGGACTAGCGGTTATCAAGAGACCCAGTACTTC. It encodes CASSPTLGTSGYQETQYF.

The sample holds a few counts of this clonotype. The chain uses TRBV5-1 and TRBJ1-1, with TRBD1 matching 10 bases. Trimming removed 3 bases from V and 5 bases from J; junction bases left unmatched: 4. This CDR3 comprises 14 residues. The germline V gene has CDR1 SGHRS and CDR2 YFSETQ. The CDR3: CASSSGTGETEAFF. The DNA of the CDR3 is TGCGCCAGCAGCTCGGGGACAGGGGAGACTGAAGCTTTCTTT.

The CDR3 DNA reads as TGTGCCAGCAGCTCCGCCATCAGGGCTGTAGGCGACGAGCAGTACTTC. As protein: CASSSAIRAVGDEQYF. This chain connects TRBV5-5 to TRBJ2-7; possibly TRBD1 for D (5 bases). Deletions cut 3 bases from V and 5 bases from J, with 21 bases between. Germline loops: CDR1 SGHKS, CDR2 YYEKEE (reference sequence). The CDR3 runs to 16 residues.

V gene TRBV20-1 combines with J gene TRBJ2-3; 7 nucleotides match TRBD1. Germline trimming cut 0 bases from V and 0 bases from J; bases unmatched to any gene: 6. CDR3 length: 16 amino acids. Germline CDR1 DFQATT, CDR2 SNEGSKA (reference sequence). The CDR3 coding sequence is TGCAGTGCTAGAGATCCCGCCAGGGGGAGCACAGATACGCAGTATTTT. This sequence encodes CSARDPARGSTDTQYF.

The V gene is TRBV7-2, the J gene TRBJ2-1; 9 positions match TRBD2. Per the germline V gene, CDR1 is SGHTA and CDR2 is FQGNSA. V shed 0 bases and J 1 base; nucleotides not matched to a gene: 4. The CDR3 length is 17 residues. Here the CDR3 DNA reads TGTGCCAGCAGCTTAGCTGTAGCGGGGGATTCCTACAATGAGCAGTTCTTC. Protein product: CASSLAVAGDSYNEQFF.

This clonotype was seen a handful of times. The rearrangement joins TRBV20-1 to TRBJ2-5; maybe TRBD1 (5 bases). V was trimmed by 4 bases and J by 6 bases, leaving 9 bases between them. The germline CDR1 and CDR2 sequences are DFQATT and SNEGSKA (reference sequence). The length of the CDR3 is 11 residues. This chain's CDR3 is CSATREKTQYF. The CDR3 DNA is TGCAGTGCTACCAGGGAAAAGACCCAGTACTTC.

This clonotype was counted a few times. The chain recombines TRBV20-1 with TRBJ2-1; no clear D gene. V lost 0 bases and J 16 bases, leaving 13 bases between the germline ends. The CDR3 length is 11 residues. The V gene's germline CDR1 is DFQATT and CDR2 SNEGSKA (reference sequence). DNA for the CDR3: TGCAGTGCTAGAGAAATAACCCCAATCTTCTTC. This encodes CSAREITPIFF.

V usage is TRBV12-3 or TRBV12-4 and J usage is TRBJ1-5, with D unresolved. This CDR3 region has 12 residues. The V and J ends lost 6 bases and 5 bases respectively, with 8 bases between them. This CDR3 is CASSRRDQPQHF. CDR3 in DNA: TGTGCCAGCAGCAGAAGGGATCAGCCCCAGCATTTT.

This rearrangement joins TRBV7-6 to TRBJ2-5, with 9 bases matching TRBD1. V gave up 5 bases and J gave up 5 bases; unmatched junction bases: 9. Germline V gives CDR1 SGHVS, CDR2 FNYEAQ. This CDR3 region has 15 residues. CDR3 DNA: TGTGCCAGCAGCACCGGGACAGGGTCGTTGGAGACCCAGTACTTC. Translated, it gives CASSTGTGSLETQYF.

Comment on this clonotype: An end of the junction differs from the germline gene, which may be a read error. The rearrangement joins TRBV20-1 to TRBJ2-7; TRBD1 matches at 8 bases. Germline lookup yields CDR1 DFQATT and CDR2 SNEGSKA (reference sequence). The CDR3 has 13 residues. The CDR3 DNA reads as TGCAGTGCCAGAGCCTCAGGGGGCAACGAGCAGTACTTC. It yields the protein CSARASGGNEQYF.

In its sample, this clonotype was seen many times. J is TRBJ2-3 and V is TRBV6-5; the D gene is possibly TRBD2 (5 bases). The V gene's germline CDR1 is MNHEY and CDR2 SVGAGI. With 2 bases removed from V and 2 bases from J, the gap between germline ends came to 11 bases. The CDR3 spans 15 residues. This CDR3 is CASSYGGLFTDTQYF. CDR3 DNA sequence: TGTGCCAGCAGTTACGGCGGGCTCTTCACAGATACGCAGTATTTT.

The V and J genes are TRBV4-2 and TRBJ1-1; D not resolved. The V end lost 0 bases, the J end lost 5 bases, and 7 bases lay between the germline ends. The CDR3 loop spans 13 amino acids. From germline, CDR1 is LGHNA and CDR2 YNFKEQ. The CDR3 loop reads CASSQDLTTEAFF. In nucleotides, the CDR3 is TGTGCCAGCAGCCAAGATCTAACGACTGAAGCTTTCTTT.

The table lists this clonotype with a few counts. This chain's CDR3 is CASSFRLDNEQFF. DNA for the CDR3: TGTGCCAGCAGTTTCAGGCTAGACAATGAGCAGTTCTTC. V and J are TRBV28 and TRBJ2-1; D remains ambiguous. This CDR3 region has 13 residues. V gave up 3 bases and J gave up 5 bases, with 8 bases separating them. Per the germline V gene, CDR1 is MDHEN and CDR2 is SYDVKM.

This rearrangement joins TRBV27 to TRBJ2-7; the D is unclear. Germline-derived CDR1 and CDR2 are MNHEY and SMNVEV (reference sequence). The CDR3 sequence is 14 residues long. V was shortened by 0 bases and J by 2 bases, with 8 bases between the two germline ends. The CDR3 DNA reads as TGTGCCAGCAGTTTATCTGGGAACGCCTACGAGCAGTACTTC. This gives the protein CASSLSGNAYEQYF.

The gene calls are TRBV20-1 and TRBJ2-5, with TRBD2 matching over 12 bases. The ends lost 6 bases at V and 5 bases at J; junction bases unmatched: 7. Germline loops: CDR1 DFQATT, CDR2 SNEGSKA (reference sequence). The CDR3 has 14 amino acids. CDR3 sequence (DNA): TGCAGTGCCGCCACTAGCGGGGGGCGGGAGACCCAGTACTTC. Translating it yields CSAATSGGRETQYF.

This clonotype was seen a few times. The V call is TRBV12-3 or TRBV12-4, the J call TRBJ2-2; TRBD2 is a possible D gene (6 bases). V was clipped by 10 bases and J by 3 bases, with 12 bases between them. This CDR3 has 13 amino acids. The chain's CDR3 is CATGSQDTGELFF. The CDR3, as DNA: TGTGCCACCGGGAGCCAGGACACCGGGGAGCTGTTTTTT.